These T cell receptor beta chains were read from a single sample in a study of neurological immune-mediated disorders. TCRdb re-derived calls from the 5' RACE reads in MiXCR, one entry per CDR3 protein. Here the sample spans 40,000 to 50,000 distinct CDR3 sequences, about a tenth being singletons. Material for sequencing was PBMCs. Source of these receptors: a woman between 35 and 50 years old with HTLV-1-associated myelopathy (HAM/TSP). CDR3s include the opening cysteine and the closing phenylalanine or tryptophan. D genes are given only for firm matches. Clone size is given for some rows only: seen once, a few or many times, or a class if the clone is expanded.

D gene: .; V gene: TRBV12-3/TRBV12-4; J gene: TRBJ1-5; clone size: few; CDR3 protein: CASIGGGDRNQPQHF; CDR3 DNA: TGTGCCAGCATAGGGGGGGGGGATCGCAATCAGCCCCAGCATTTT
D gene: TRBD1; V gene: TRBV3-1; J gene: TRBJ1-6; clone size: many; CDR3 protein: CASSRDRGSPLHF; CDR3 DNA: TGTGCCAGCAGCCGGGACAGGGGTTCACCCCTCCACTTT
D gene: .; V gene: TRBV4-1; J gene: TRBJ2-1; clone size: many; CDR3 protein: CASSQEGRSSYNEQFF; CDR3 DNA: TGCGCCAGCAGCCAAGAAGGGCGGAGCTCCTACAATGAGCAGTTCTTC
D gene: .; V gene: TRBV21-1; J gene: TRBJ2-5; clone size: .; CDR3 protein: CASSTQDRRTQETQYF; CDR3 DNA: TGTGCCAGCAGCACGCAAGATAGACGGACGCAAGAGACCCAGTACTTC
D gene: .; V gene: TRBV6-5; J gene: TRBJ2-7; clone size: many; CDR3 protein: CASSYKAGPNYEQYF; CDR3 DNA: TGTGCCAGCAGTTACAAGGCAGGGCCGAACTACGAGCAGTACTTC
D gene: TRBD2; V gene: TRBV5-4; J gene: TRBJ2-7; clone size: few; CDR3 protein: CASSKGLAGVNEQYF; CDR3 DNA: TGTGCCAGCAGCAAAGGACTAGCGGGGGTGAACGAGCAGTACTTC
D gene: .; V gene: TRBV30; J gene: TRBJ2-7; clone size: .; CDR3 protein: CAWMPKGGDAFNHEQYF; CDR3 DNA: TGTGCCTGGATGCCAAAAGGTGGGGATGCCTTCAACCACGAGCAGTACTTC
D gene: .; V gene: TRBV12-3/TRBV12-4; J gene: TRBJ2-5; clone size: many; CDR3 protein: CASSSGSAQYF; CDR3 DNA: TGTGCCAGCAGTTCTGGGTCGGCCCAGTACTTC
D gene: TRBD1; V gene: TRBV9; J gene: TRBJ2-2; clone size: many; CDR3 protein: CASSPLTGGDTGELFF; CDR3 DNA: TGTGCCAGCAGCCCTTTGACAGGGGGCGACACCGGGGAGCTGTTTTTT
D gene: TRBD2; V gene: TRBV12-5; J gene: TRBJ2-2; clone size: many; CDR3 protein: CASGFSPGLAEPGELFF; CDR3 DNA: TGTGCTAGTGGTTTCAGCCCGGGACTAGCGGAGCCCGGGGAGCTGTTTTTT
D gene: TRBD1; V gene: TRBV5-6; J gene: TRBJ1-2; clone size: many; CDR3 protein: CASSLADREGYGYTF; CDR3 DNA: TGTGCCAGCAGCTTGGCCGACAGGGAAGGCTATGGCTACACCTTC
D gene: .; V gene: TRBV12-3/TRBV12-4; J gene: TRBJ2-2; clone size: many; CDR3 protein: CASSPTVRLNTGELFF; CDR3 DNA: TGTGCCAGCAGCCCAACCGTCCGGCTGAACACCGGGGAGCTGTTTTTT
D gene: .; V gene: TRBV24-1; J gene: TRBJ1-1; clone size: many; CDR3 protein: CATSDSTGITEAFF; CDR3 DNA: TGTGCCACCAGTGATTCGACAGGAATCACTGAAGCTTTCTTT
D gene: .; V gene: TRBV7-2; J gene: TRBJ2-2; clone size: many; CDR3 protein: CASSLITGFLPPELFF; CDR3 DNA: TGTGCCAGCAGCTTAATAACAGGATTTCTACCTCCGGAGCTGTTTTTT
D gene: TRBD1; V gene: TRBV24-1; J gene: TRBJ2-3; clone size: many; CDR3 protein: CATSDGDRVTQYF; CDR3 DNA: TGTGCCACCAGTGATGGGGACAGGGTCACGCAGTATTTT
D gene: .; V gene: TRBV4-1; J gene: TRBJ2-3; clone size: many; CDR3 protein: CASSQGWTPTTDTQYF; CDR3 DNA: TGCGCCAGCAGCCAAGGATGGACACCTACCACAGATACGCAGTATTTT
D gene: TRBD1; V gene: TRBV5-5; J gene: TRBJ2-7; clone size: many; CDR3 protein: CASSGKTGTASYEQYF; CDR3 DNA: TGTGCCAGCAGCGGCAAAACCGGGACAGCGTCCTACGAGCAGTACTTC
D gene: .; V gene: TRBV7-3; J gene: TRBJ2-1; clone size: many; CDR3 protein: CASSLTNRGGEQFF; CDR3 DNA: TGTGCCAGCAGCTTAACTAACCGCGGCGGTGAGCAGTTCTTC
D gene: .; V gene: TRBV5-8; J gene: TRBJ2-5; clone size: many; CDR3 protein: CASSLGRAVQETQYF; CDR3 DNA: TGTGCCAGCAGCTTGGGTAGGGCAGTCCAAGAGACCCAGTACTTC
D gene: TRBD2; V gene: TRBV6-5; J gene: TRBJ2-3; clone size: many; CDR3 protein: CASRTAGVGTDTQYF; CDR3 DNA: TGTGCCAGCAGAACGGCGGGGGTCGGGACAGATACGCAGTATTTT
D gene: .; V gene: TRBV9; J gene: TRBJ2-3; clone size: medium-sized; CDR3 protein: CASSVGPDLRADTQYF; CDR3 DNA: TGTGCCAGCAGCGTAGGTCCAGACCTCCGGGCAGATACGCAGTATTTT
D gene: .; V gene: TRBV11-2; J gene: TRBJ1-3; clone size: many; CDR3 protein: CASSSNREVGNTIYF; CDR3 DNA: TGTGCCAGCAGCTCAAACCGGGAGGTTGGAAACACCATATATTTT
D gene: .; V gene: TRBV5-1; J gene: TRBJ2-6; clone size: many; CDR3 protein: CASSLGGSDGANVLTF; CDR3 DNA: TGCGCCAGCAGCTTGGGGGGCAGCGATGGGGCCAACGTCCTGACTTTC
D gene: .; V gene: TRBV21-1; J gene: TRBJ2-4; clone size: .; CDR3 protein: CTSRKARQGENIQYF; CDR3 DNA: TGTACCAGCAGAAAAGCGCGGCAGGGAGAAAACATTCAGTACTTC
D gene: .; V gene: TRBV29-1; J gene: TRBJ2-2; clone size: many; CDR3 protein: CSFTGTTPGNTGELFF; CDR3 DNA: TGCAGCTTTACCGGGACAACCCCAGGGAACACCGGGGAGCTGTTTTTT
D gene: .; V gene: TRBV5-1; J gene: TRBJ2-2; clone size: many; CDR3 protein: CASSPQNTGELFF; CDR3 DNA: TGCGCCAGCAGCCCGCAGAACACCGGGGAGCTGTTTTTT
D gene: TRBD2; V gene: TRBV10-2; J gene: TRBJ2-7; clone size: many; CDR3 protein: CASTVAGGTYEQYF; CDR3 DNA: TGCGCCAGCACCGTAGCGGGGGGAACCTACGAGCAGTACTTC
D gene: .; V gene: TRBV7-2; J gene: TRBJ2-7; clone size: many; CDR3 protein: CASSLALGLAGYEQYF; CDR3 DNA: TGTGCCAGCAGCTTAGCCCTCGGTCTTGCGGGTTACGAGCAGTACTTC
D gene: TRBD1; V gene: TRBV12-3/TRBV12-4; J gene: TRBJ2-7; clone size: .; CDR3 protein: CASRRQGAYEQYF; CDR3 DNA: TGTGCCAGCAGAAGACAGGGGGCATACGAGCAGTACTTC
D gene: .; V gene: TRBV20-1; J gene: TRBJ1-2; clone size: .; CDR3 protein: CSAIPPSYVYTF; CDR3 DNA: TGCAGTGCTATCCCCCCGTCCTATGTCTACACCTTC
D gene: .; V gene: TRBV7-2; J gene: TRBJ2-1; clone size: many; CDR3 protein: CASSPAVDLYNEQFF; CDR3 DNA: TGTGCCAGCAGCCCGGCGGTGGACCTCTACAATGAGCAGTTCTTC
D gene: TRBD1; V gene: TRBV7-7; J gene: TRBJ2-2; clone size: many; CDR3 protein: CASSDNRGNTGELFF; CDR3 DNA: TGTGCCAGCAGCGATAACAGGGGGAACACCGGGGAGCTGTTTTTT
D gene: .; V gene: TRBV5-5; J gene: TRBJ2-4; clone size: many; CDR3 protein: CASSLYHRVDIQYF; CDR3 DNA: TGTGCCAGCAGCTTGTACCACAGGGTAGACATTCAGTACTTC
D gene: TRBD2; V gene: TRBV25-1; J gene: TRBJ2-1; clone size: many; CDR3 protein: CATSLAGGSYNEQFF; CDR3 DNA: TGTGCCACCTCATTGGCGGGGGGGTCCTACAATGAGCAGTTCTTC
D gene: .; V gene: TRBV29-1; J gene: TRBJ1-1; clone size: many; CDR3 protein: CSVEGGGMNTEAFF; CDR3 DNA: TGCAGCGTTGAGGGGGGAGGAATGAACACTGAAGCTTTCTTT
D gene: .; V gene: TRBV7-9; J gene: TRBJ2-7; clone size: many; CDR3 protein: CASSLKQTYEQYF; CDR3 DNA: TGTGCCAGCAGCTTAAAGCAAACCTACGAGCAGTACTTC
D gene: .; V gene: TRBV30; J gene: TRBJ2-2; clone size: many; CDR3 protein: CAWSVGGELFF; CDR3 DNA: TGTGCCTGGAGTGTTGGGGGGGAGCTGTTTTTT
D gene: .; V gene: TRBV5-1; J gene: TRBJ2-5; clone size: many; CDR3 protein: CASSPTRLGQETQYF; CDR3 DNA: TGCGCCAGCAGCCCGACCCGCCTGGGGCAAGAGACCCAGTACTTC
D gene: TRBD1; V gene: TRBV5-1; J gene: TRBJ1-4; clone size: many; CDR3 protein: CASSLVAGQETGLFF; CDR3 DNA: TGCGCCAGCAGCTTGGTAGCGGGACAGGAGACCGGACTGTTTTTT
D gene: .; V gene: TRBV11-2; J gene: TRBJ2-7; clone size: many; CDR3 protein: CSTHFSQGPYEQYF; CDR3 DNA: TGTTCCACCCACTTTTCCCAGGGACCCTACGAGCAGTACTTC
D gene: TRBD1; V gene: TRBV2; J gene: TRBJ2-7; clone size: many; CDR3 protein: CASSEAGTGYDYEQYF; CDR3 DNA: TGTGCCAGCAGTGAAGCCGGGACAGGGTATGATTACGAGCAGTACTTC
D gene: .; V gene: TRBV5-1; J gene: TRBJ2-3; clone size: many; CDR3 protein: CASRMGRQDSTDTQYF; CDR3 DNA: TGCGCCAGCAGGATGGGACGGCAAGATAGCACAGATACGCAGTATTTT
D gene: .; V gene: TRBV6-5; J gene: TRBJ1-2; clone size: .; CDR3 protein: CASSPPRGDGYTF; CDR3 DNA: TGTGCCAGCAGTCCCCCGCGGGGAGATGGCTACACCTTC
D gene: TRBD2; V gene: TRBV10-3; J gene: TRBJ2-1; clone size: many; CDR3 protein: CAISAKGGSSYNEQFF; CDR3 DNA: TGTGCCATCAGTGCCAAGGGCGGGAGCTCCTACAATGAGCAGTTCTTC
D gene: .; V gene: TRBV5-1; J gene: TRBJ1-6; clone size: many; CDR3 protein: CASSLASDMSTLHF; CDR3 DNA: TGCGCCAGCAGCTTGGCATCGGACATGTCCACCCTCCACTTT
D gene: .; V gene: TRBV7-6; J gene: TRBJ2-5; clone size: .; CDR3 protein: CASSHAVETQYF; CDR3 DNA: TGTGCCAGCAGCCACGCCGTGGAGACCCAGTACTTC
D gene: .; V gene: TRBV30; J gene: TRBJ1-2; clone size: many; CDR3 protein: CAWTRRQDYGYTF; CDR3 DNA: TGTGCCTGGACTCGGCGGCAGGATTATGGCTACACCTTC
D gene: .; V gene: TRBV3-1; J gene: TRBJ2-1; clone size: many; CDR3 protein: CASRGRGPSSYNEQFF; CDR3 DNA: TGTGCCAGCAGGGGACGGGGGCCCAGCTCCTACAATGAGCAGTTCTTC